This T cell receptor beta chain was sequenced during a study of shared clonotypes between healthy human individuals. Study details: Each donor contributed plates that comprised three CD4 naive, three CD4 memory, two CD8 naive and one CD8 memory.

None of the donors, who were healthy HIV-negative adults, had recently had acute infections or vaccinations. The junction had 5 bases not matched to a gene; V was cut back by 0 bases and J by 0 bases. Germline assignment: CDR1 SGHRS and CDR2 YFSETQ. CDR3 length: 18 residues. The authors distributed each subset's genomic DNA evenly over several immunoSEQ plates. The table came from immunoSEQ multiplex PCR; TCRdb's copy has only in-frame clones and leaves some out. The sample consists of about 1 million clones, more than 65% of them appearing once. The chain has TRBV5-1 and TRBJ2-6; 8 bases are a match to TRBD1. The sequenced sample was memory CD4+ T cells sorted from blood. Subset of the sample: CD45RA-negative fraction. This receptor was obtained from a young man in good health. For the CDR3, the DNA is TGCGCCAGCAGCTTGGGGGACAGGATAAACTCTGGGGCCAACGTCCTGACTTTC. It is translated as CASSLGDRINSGANVLTF.